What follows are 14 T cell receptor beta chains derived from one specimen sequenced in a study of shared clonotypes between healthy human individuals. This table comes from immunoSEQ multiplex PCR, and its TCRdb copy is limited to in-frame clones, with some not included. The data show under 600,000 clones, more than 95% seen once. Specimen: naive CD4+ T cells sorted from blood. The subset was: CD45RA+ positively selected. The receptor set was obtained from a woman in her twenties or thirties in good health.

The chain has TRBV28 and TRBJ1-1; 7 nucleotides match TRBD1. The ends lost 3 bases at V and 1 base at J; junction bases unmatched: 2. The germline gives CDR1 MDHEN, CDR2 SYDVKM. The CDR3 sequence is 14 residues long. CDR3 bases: TGTGCCAGCAGTTTCCGACAGGGGAACACTGAAGCTTTCTTT. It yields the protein CASSFRQGNTEAFF.

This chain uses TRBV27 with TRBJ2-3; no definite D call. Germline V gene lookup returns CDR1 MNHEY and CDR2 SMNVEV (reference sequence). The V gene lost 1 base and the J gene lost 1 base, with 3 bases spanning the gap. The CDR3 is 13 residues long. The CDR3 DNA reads TGTGCCAGCAGTTTATACGGCACAGATACGCAGTATTTT. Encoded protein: CASSLYGTDTQYF.

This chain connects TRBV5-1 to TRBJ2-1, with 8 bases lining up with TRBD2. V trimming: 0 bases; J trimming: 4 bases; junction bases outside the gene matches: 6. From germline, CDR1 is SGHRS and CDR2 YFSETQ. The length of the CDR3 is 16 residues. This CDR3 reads CASSLEASGPYNEQFF. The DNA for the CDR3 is TGCGCCAGCAGCTTGGAAGCTAGCGGGCCATACAATGAGCAGTTCTTC.

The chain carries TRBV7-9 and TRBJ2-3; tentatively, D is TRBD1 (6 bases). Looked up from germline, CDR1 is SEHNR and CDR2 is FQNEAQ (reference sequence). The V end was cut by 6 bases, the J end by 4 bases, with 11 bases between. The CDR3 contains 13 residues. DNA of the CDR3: TGTGCCAGCAGTCCTCCAGGGGCAGATACGCAGTATTTT. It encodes CASSPPGADTQYF.

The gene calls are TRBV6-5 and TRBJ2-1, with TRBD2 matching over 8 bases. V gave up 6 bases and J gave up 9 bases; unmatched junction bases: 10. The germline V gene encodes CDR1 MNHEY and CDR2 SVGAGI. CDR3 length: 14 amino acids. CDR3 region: CASSPGSGGGEQFF. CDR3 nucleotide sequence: TGTGCCAGCAGCCCCGGGTCGGGAGGGGGTGAGCAGTTCTTC.

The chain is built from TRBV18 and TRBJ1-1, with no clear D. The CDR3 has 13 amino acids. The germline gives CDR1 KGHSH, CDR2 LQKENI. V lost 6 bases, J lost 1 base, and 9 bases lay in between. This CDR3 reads CASSYKGNTEAFF. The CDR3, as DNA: TGTGCCAGCTCCTACAAAGGGAACACTGAAGCTTTCTTT.

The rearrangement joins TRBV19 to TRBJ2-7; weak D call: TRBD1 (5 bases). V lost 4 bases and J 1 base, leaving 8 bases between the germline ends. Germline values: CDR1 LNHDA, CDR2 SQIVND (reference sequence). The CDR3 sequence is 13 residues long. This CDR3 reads CASSNQGSYEQYF. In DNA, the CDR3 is TGTGCCAGTAGTAACCAGGGATCCTACGAGCAGTACTTC. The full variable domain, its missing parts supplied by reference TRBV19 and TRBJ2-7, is DGGITQSPKYLFRKEGQNVTLSCEQNLNHDAMYWYRQDPGQGLRLIYYSQIVNDFQKGDIAEGYSVSREKKESFPLTVTSAQKNPTAFYLCASSNQGSYEQYFGPGTRLTVT.

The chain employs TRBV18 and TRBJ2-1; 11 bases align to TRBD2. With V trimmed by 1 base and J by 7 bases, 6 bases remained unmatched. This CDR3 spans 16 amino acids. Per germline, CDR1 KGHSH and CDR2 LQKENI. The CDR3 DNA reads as TGTGCCAGCTCACCACTACTAGCGGGAGTTGGGAATGAGCAGTTCTTC. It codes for CASSPLLAGVGNEQFF.

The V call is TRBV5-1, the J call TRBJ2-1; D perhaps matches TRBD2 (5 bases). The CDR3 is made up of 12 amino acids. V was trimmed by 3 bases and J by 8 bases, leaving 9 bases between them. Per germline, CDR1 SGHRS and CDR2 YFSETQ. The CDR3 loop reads CASSSVRDEQFF. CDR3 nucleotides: TGCGCCAGCAGCTCCGTGCGGGATGAGCAGTTCTTC.

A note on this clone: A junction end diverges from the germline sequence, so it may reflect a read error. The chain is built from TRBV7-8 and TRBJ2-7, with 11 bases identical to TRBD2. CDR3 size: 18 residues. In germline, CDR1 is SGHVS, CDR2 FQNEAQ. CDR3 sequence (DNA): TGTGCCAGCAGCTTAGTACCACCCCTAGCGGGAGGATACTACGGGCAGTACTTC. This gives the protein CASSLVPPLAGGYYGQYF. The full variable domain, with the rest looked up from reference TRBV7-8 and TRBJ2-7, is GAGVSQSPRYKVAKRGQDVALRCDPISGHVSLFWYQQALGQGPEFLTYFQNEAQLDKSGLPSDRFFAERPEGSVSTLKIQRTQQEDSAVYLCASSLVPPLAGGYYGQYFGPGTRLTVT.

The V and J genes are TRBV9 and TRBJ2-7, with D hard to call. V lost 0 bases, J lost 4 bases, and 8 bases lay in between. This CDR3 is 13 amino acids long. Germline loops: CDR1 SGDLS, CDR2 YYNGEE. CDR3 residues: CASSVGPTYEQYF. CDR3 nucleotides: TGTGCCAGCAGCGTAGGCCCGACGTACGAGCAGTACTTC. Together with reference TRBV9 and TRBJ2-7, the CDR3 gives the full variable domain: DSGVTQTPKHLITATGQRVTLRCSPRSGDLSVYWYQQSLDQGLQFLIQYYNGEERAKGNILERFSAQQFPDLHSELNLSSLELGDSALYFCASSVGPTYEQYFGPGTRLTVT.

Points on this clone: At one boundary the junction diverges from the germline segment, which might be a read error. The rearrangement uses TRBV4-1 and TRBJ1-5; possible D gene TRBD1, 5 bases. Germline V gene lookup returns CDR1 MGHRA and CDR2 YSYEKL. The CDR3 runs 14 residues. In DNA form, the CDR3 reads TGCACCAGCAGCCAAGATACAGGCCGTCAGCCCCAGCATTTT. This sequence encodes CTSSQDTGRQPQHF.

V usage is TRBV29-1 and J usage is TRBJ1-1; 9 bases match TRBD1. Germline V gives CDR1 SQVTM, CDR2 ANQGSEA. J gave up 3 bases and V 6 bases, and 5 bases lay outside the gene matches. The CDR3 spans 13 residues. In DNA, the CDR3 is TGCAGCGTGGGGACAGGGTTTGACACTGAAGCTTTCTTT. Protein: CSVGTGFDTEAFF.

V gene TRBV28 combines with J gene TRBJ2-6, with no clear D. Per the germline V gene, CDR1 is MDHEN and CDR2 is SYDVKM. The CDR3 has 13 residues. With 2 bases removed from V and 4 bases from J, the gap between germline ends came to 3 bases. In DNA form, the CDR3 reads TGTGCCAGCAGTTTACTAGGGGCCAACGTCCTGACTTTC. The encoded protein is CASSLLGANVLTF.